The 25 T cell receptor beta chains below all came from one sample that was sequenced in a study of T cell responses to AZD1222 COVID-19 vaccine. The data were produced by immunoSEQ multiplex PCR, yet TCRdb's version contains in-frame clones alone and is incomplete. The sample shows around 130,000 clones, roughly 93% of them seen only once. The sequencing used peripheral blood, collected on day 0 of AZD1222 vaccination. Every receptor here comes from an adult in good health.

The CDR3 coding sequence is TGTGCCAGCAGCTCCCGACAGTCCTTCACCTACGAGCAGTACTTC. Protein sequence: CASSSRQSFTYEQYF. This chain links TRBV7-2 with TRBJ2-7; possibly TRBD1 for D (5 bases). CDR3 length: 15 residues. From germline, CDR1 is SGHTA and CDR2 FQGNSA. Trimming removed 4 bases from V and 2 bases from J, with 15 bases in between.

The chain recombines TRBV27 with TRBJ1-1; a possible D gene is TRBD1 (6 bases). This CDR3 is built from 13 residues. CDR1 is MNHEY, CDR2 SMNVEV, per germline (reference sequence). Deletions cut 10 bases from V and 6 bases from J, with 18 bases between. The CDR3 bases are TGTGCCACCCTTGACAGGTTTACCGCTGAAGCTTTCTTT. Protein sequence: CATLDRFTAEAFF.

The J gene is TRBJ1-4, the V gene TRBV18; D unclear. CDR3 size: 13 residues. Trimming shortened V by 2 bases and J by 3 bases, and 4 bases separated the two germline ends. The germline CDR1 and CDR2 sequences are KGHSH and LQKENI. In nucleotides, the CDR3 is TGTGCCAGCTCACCATGGGCTAATGAAAAACTGTTTTTT. Translating gives CASSPWANEKLFF.

This chain uses TRBV29-1 with TRBJ2-7, with 8 positions matching TRBD2. The V gene's germline CDR1 is SQVTM and CDR2 ANQGSEA. V lost 4 bases and J lost 0; bases outside the gene matches: 2. CDR3 size: 13 residues. The DNA for the CDR3 is TGCAGCGTTGGACTAGCGAGCTCCTACGAGCAGTACTTC. This encodes CSVGLASSYEQYF.

This clone was picked up a small number of times. This chain links TRBV5-1 with TRBJ1-5; no reliable D call. The germline V gene encodes CDR1 SGHRS and CDR2 YFSETQ. The CDR3 runs to 15 residues. The germline V and J ends were trimmed by 0 bases and 6 bases, with 13 bases remaining between them. The CDR3 region has the DNA TGCGCCAGCAGCTTGGTAGGAGGAATCGGTCAGCCCCAGCATTTT. Its translation: CASSLVGGIGQPQHF.

J is TRBJ2-5 and V is TRBV15, with TRBD2 identical over 12 bases. The CDR3 covers 20 residues. V was pared by 0 bases and J by 7 bases, with 18 bases of the junction left unmatched. Germline V gene lookup returns CDR1 LNHNV and CDR2 YYDKDF (reference sequence). CDR3 sequence (DNA): TGTGCCACCAGCAGAGATCGAGGCAGGGGACTAGCGGGTACTCGGAGGACCCAGTACTTC. Its protein is CATSRDRGRGLAGTRRTQYF.

This CDR3 is CASQVLMNTEAFF. The CDR3 DNA reads TGTGCCAGCCAGGTACTCATGAACACTGAAGCTTTCTTT. This chain links TRBV2 with TRBJ1-1; D is unclear. This CDR3 has 13 residues. The germline V gene encodes CDR1 SNHLY and CDR2 FYNNEI. The ends were cut back, 8 bases at V and 0 bases at J, with 10 bases in the middle. Using reference TRBV2 and TRBJ1-1 for the parts outside the CDR3, the full variable domain is EPEVTQTPSHQVTQMGQEVILRCVPISNHLYFYWYRQILGQKVEFLVSFYNNEISEKSEIFDDQFSVERPDGSNFTLKIRSTKLEDSAMYFCASQVLMNTEAFFGQGTRLTVV.

V and J are TRBV6-5 and TRBJ2-3, with no clear D. Trimming removed 6 bases from V and 4 bases from J, with 14 bases in between. Germline V gene sequence: CDR1 MNHEY, CDR2 SVGAGI. The CDR3 spans 14 residues. The CDR3 reads CASRRHYGSDTQYF. The CDR3 region has the DNA TGTGCCAGCAGACGACACTATGGTTCAGATACGCAGTATTTT.

The chain uses TRBV27 and TRBJ2-4; D is possibly TRBD2 (5 bases). The CDR3 is made up of 13 amino acids. The germline V and J ends were trimmed by 6 bases and 5 bases, with 11 bases remaining between them. Germline lookup yields CDR1 MNHEY and CDR2 SMNVEV (reference sequence). CDR3 sequence (DNA): TGTGCCAGCAGGCTCCGGGGAGAAAACATTCAGTACTTC. Its translation: CASRLRGENIQYF.

This rearrangement joins TRBV6-5 to TRBJ1-2; 7 bases align to TRBD1. J lost 6 bases, V lost 2 bases, and 6 bases had no gene match. The CDR3 consists of 14 residues. Germline values: CDR1 MNHEY, CDR2 SVGAGI. DNA of the CDR3: TGTGCCAGCAGTTACAGGACAGGATCTAATGGCTACACCTTC. This codes for CASSYRTGSNGYTF.

This clone was observed a single time. The genes are TRBV7-2 and TRBJ1-5; perhaps TRBD1 as D (5 bases). The ends were cut back, 2 bases at V and 7 bases at J, with 12 bases in the middle. Per the germline V gene, CDR1 is SGHTA and CDR2 is FQGNSA. The CDR3 consists of 14 residues. In DNA form, the CDR3 reads TGTGCCAGCAGCTTATGGGGGGTCGACCAGCCCCAGCATTTT. Translation: CASSLWGVDQPQHF.

The rearrangement links TRBV19 to TRBJ1-5, with D maybe TRBD1 (5 bases). Trimming took off 9 bases at V and 2 bases at J, with 23 bases between the two ends. The length of the CDR3 is 17 residues. Germline lookup yields CDR1 LNHDA and CDR2 SQIVND (reference sequence). CDR3 sequence reads: CASSTPPTVVGNQPQHF. CDR3 bases: TGTGCCAGCAGCACACCCCCGACAGTAGTAGGCAATCAGCCCCAGCATTTT.

This chain links TRBV2 with TRBJ1-2; 9 bases are shared with TRBD1. The CDR3 has 13 residues. With 7 bases clipped from V and 7 bases from J, the junction kept 7 bases outside the gene matches. The V gene's germline CDR1 is SNHLY and CDR2 FYNNEI. The DNA of the CDR3 is TGTGCCAGCAATTCCGGGACAGGGTTTGGCTACACCTTC. It specifies CASNSGTGFGYTF. Using reference TRBV2 and TRBJ1-2 for the parts outside the CDR3, the full variable domain is EPEVTQTPSHQVTQMGQEVILRCVPISNHLYFYWYRQILGQKVEFLVSFYNNEISEKSEIFDDQFSVERPDGSNFTLKIRSTKLEDSAMYFCASNSGTGFGYTFGSGTRLTVV.

The rearrangement uses TRBV7-9 and TRBJ1-2; D remains ambiguous. This CDR3 is 14 amino acids long. The V gene lost 1 base and the J gene lost 8 bases, with 14 bases spanning the gap. The V gene's germline CDR1 is SEHNR and CDR2 FQNEAQ (reference sequence). DNA of the CDR3: TGTGCCAGCAGCTTAGTCACGGGATTGGGCGGCTACACCTTC. This encodes CASSLVTGLGGYTF.

The chain links TRBV5-6 to TRBJ2-5; tentatively, D is TRBD2 (5 bases). Germline lookup yields CDR1 SGHDT and CDR2 YYEEEE. The CDR3 spans 17 residues. V was shortened by 1 base and J by 0 bases, with 16 bases between the two germline ends. The CDR3 bases are TGTGCCAGCAGCTTGAAAGCGGTGAGGAGTCACCAAGAGACCCAGTACTTC. It specifies CASSLKAVRSHQETQYF.

The chain links TRBV3-1 (or the pseudogene TRBV3-2) to TRBJ2-7; TRBD2 is a possible D gene (5 bases). Germline CDR1 LGHDT, CDR2 YNNKEL (reference sequence). This CDR3 spans 14 amino acids. The ends were cut back, 5 bases at V and 0 bases at J, with 11 bases in the middle. This CDR3 is CASSAFGSSYEQYF. The CDR3 region has the DNA TGTGCCAGCAGCGCCTTTGGGAGCTCCTACGAGCAGTACTTC.

CDR3: CASSPRGGDSYEQYF. In DNA, the CDR3 is TGTGCCAGCTCACCACGAGGGGGGGACTCCTACGAGCAGTACTTC. This chain uses TRBV18 with TRBJ2-7; D possibly corresponds to TRBD2 (7 bases). V was trimmed by 1 base and J by 0 bases, leaving 10 bases between them. The germline V gene encodes CDR1 KGHSH and CDR2 LQKENI. The CDR3 runs to 15 residues.

The J gene is TRBJ2-3, the V gene TRBV4-3, with 9 bases fitting TRBD2. Germline V gene lookup returns CDR1 LGHNA and CDR2 YSLEER. The CDR3 length is 19 residues. With 0 bases clipped from V and 0 bases from J, the junction kept 10 bases outside the gene matches. In DNA form, the CDR3 reads TGCGCCAGCAGCCAAGATCTTCTAGCGGGGACTACTAGCACAGATACGCAGTATTTT. Its protein product is CASSQDLLAGTTSTDTQYF.

CDR3 DNA sequence: TGTGCCAGCTCACCAGGGGCGCCCTCTGGAAACACCATATATTTT. This sequence encodes CASSPGAPSGNTIYF. The chain combines TRBV18 with TRBJ1-3, with TRBD1 as a possible D gene (5 bases). With 2 bases removed from V and 0 bases from J, the gap between germline ends came to 8 bases. Germline CDR1 KGHSH, CDR2 LQKENI. The CDR3 is made up of 15 amino acids.

This clone has just one count. The chain employs TRBV6-1 and TRBJ1-1; 8 bases are a match to TRBD1. CDR3 length: 14 residues. Per germline, CDR1 MNHNS and CDR2 SASEGT. The V gene end was trimmed by 3 bases and the J gene end by 4 bases; junction bases not matched to a gene: 4. This CDR3 reads CASSDKDRVTEAFF. The CDR3 DNA reads as TGTGCCAGCAGTGATAAGGACAGGGTCACTGAAGCTTTCTTT.

The rearrangement links TRBV7-2 to TRBJ2-5; tentative D call: TRBD2 (5 bases). In germline, CDR1 is SGHTA, CDR2 FQGNSA. CDR3 length: 19 amino acids. Deletions cut 5 bases from V and 4 bases from J, with 29 bases between. CDR3 amino acids: CASSTPLSRRANPLETQYF. Written as DNA, the CDR3 is TGTGCCAGCAGCACCCCCCTTTCTCGGCGGGCGAACCCTTTAGAGACCCAGTACTTC.

The rearrangement joins TRBV14 to TRBJ2-7; 7 bases are shared with TRBD1. The CDR3 has 15 amino acids. V lost 3 bases and J lost 3; bases outside the gene matches: 8. Germline assignment: CDR1 SGHDN and CDR2 FVKESK. CDR3 in DNA: TGTGCCAGCAGCCATGAACAGGGGAGATTCTACGAGCAGTACTTC. Encoded protein: CASSHEQGRFYEQYF.

This chain uses TRBV5-1 with TRBJ1-4, with D maybe TRBD1 (5 bases). The CDR3 covers 14 residues. Trimming left V 4 bases short and J 14 bases short, with 21 bases between. The germline CDR1 and CDR2 sequences are SGHRS and YFSETQ. The CDR3 protein is CASSESGPTGRLFF. The CDR3 DNA is TGCGCCAGCAGCGAATCGGGACCCACTGGTCGGCTGTTTTTT.

The chain carries TRBV15 and TRBJ2-1; no clear D gene. The CDR3 length is 15 residues. Germline-derived CDR1 and CDR2 are LNHNV and YYDKDF (reference sequence). The germline V and J ends were trimmed by 1 base and 5 bases, with 12 bases remaining between them. The CDR3 is CATSRGGGGNNEQFF. DNA for the CDR3: TGTGCCACCAGCAGAGGAGGCGGCGGTAACAATGAGCAGTTCTTC.

V usage is TRBV6-4 and J usage is TRBJ1-6; weak D call: TRBD1 (6 bases). Trimming stripped 6 bases from V and 8 bases from J, with 14 bases between. Germline V lookup: CDR1 MRHNA, CDR2 SNTAGT. The CDR3 spans 14 residues. DNA for the CDR3: TGTGCCAGCAGCCTACAGGGCAGGGATTCACCCCTCCACTTT. It translates to CASSLQGRDSPLHF.